The 5 T cell receptor beta chains listed next were all sequenced from one sample in a study of T cell responses to AZD1222 COVID-19 vaccine. Profiling relied on immunoSEQ multiplex PCR, and the TCRdb table lists in-frame clones only, not all of them. The data contain approximately 150,000 clones, over 85% of them seen just once; the ten biggest clones take up 2% to 3%. Sequenced here: peripheral blood, sampled on day 0 of AZD1222 vaccination. These receptors were taken from an adult in good health.

The chain joins TRBV2 to TRBJ1-5; 7 nucleotides align to TRBD1. CDR3 length equals 15 residues. The germline V gene encodes CDR1 SNHLY and CDR2 FYNNEI. The junction had 5 bases not matched to a gene; V was cut back by 2 bases and J by 4 bases. The CDR3, as DNA: TGTGCCAGCAGTGAATCTTCAGGGGGGAATCAGCCCCAGCATTTT. This encodes CASSESSGGNQPQHF.

This clone was recorded only once. The CDR3 DNA is TGTGCCACCAGTGACCCTCCAAGGAATGAGCAGTTCTTC. Translating gives CATSDPPRNEQFF. This chain uses TRBV24-1 with TRBJ2-1; D unresolved. The CDR3 consists of 13 residues. CDR1 is KGHDR, CDR2 SFDVKD, per germline. Trimming removed 4 bases at V and 7 bases at J, with 10 bases between.

The J gene is TRBJ1-1, the V gene TRBV19; 8 nucleotides match TRBD1. The germline V gene encodes CDR1 LNHDA and CDR2 SQIVND (reference sequence). Trimming cost V 7 bases and J 5 bases; bases outside gene matches: 9. The CDR3 is made up of 14 amino acids. The CDR3 sequence is CASIRRQGRTEAFF. The CDR3 bases are TGTGCCAGTATCCGGCGACAGGGGCGGACTGAAGCTTTCTTT.

The chain carries TRBV29-1 and TRBJ1-1, with D perhaps TRBD1 (6 bases). The V gene lost 3 bases and the J gene lost 4 bases, with 21 bases spanning the gap. The CDR3 sequence is 16 residues long. CDR1 SQVTM and CDR2 ANQGSEA come from the germline V gene. This chain's CDR3 is CSVEGRGQFGGTEAFF. The CDR3 DNA is TGCAGCGTTGAGGGCAGGGGCCAATTTGGGGGCACTGAAGCTTTCTTT.

The chain joins TRBV29-1 to TRBJ2-1, with 10 bases aligning to TRBD2. Trimming removed 6 bases from V and 8 bases from J; junction bases left unmatched: 10. The CDR3 is 14 amino acids. From germline, CDR1 is SQVTM and CDR2 ANQGSEA. The CDR3: CSVQAGGGLDEQFF. The CDR3 coding sequence is TGCAGCGTGCAAGCGGGAGGGGGCTTGGATGAGCAGTTCTTC.